What follows are 25 T cell receptor beta chains derived from one specimen sequenced in a study of blood T cell repertoires in COVID-19. Some clones are missing from TCRdb's copy, which holds only in-frame ones; the method was immunoSEQ multiplex PCR. The table records approximately 120,000 clones, around 86% of them present only once. Input material: peripheral blood. The receptors come from a woman in her fifties or sixties who had recovered from COVID-19.

This chain joins TRBV5-6 and TRBJ2-7; 9 bases match TRBD2. Trimming removed 0 bases from V and 6 bases from J; junction bases left unmatched: 10. The CDR3 is made up of 16 amino acids. Germline CDR1 is SGHDT and CDR2 is YYEEEE. DNA for the CDR3: TGTGCCAGCAGCTTGGCCTTAGGCGGGAGGGCCGGCGAGCAGTACTTC. This encodes CASSLALGGRAGEQYF.

This clone has a count of ten or more. The chain joins TRBV7-9 to TRBJ1-1; D may be TRBD1 (6 bases). Germline-derived CDR1 and CDR2 are SEHNR and FQNEAQ (reference sequence). CDR3 length: 12 residues. V gave up 6 bases and J gave up 10 bases, with 15 bases separating them. The DNA for the CDR3 is TGTGCCAGCAGGCAGGGGACCCACGGAGCTTTCTTT. It yields the protein CASRQGTHGAFF.

The V and J genes are TRBV3-1 (or the pseudogene TRBV3-2) and TRBJ1-1; D gene unclear. The CDR3 is 14 amino acids. V was shortened by 3 bases and J by 0 bases, with 8 bases between the two germline ends. In germline, CDR1 is LGHDT, CDR2 YNNKEL (reference sequence). The DNA for the CDR3 is TGTGCCAGCAGCCACAGACAAATGAACACTGAAGCTTTCTTT. Protein sequence: CASSHRQMNTEAFF.

The chain has TRBV11-2 and TRBJ2-1; D may be TRBD1 (6 bases). V lost 1 base, J lost 12 bases, and 13 bases lay in between. This CDR3 contains 13 residues. Germline assignment: CDR1 SGHAT and CDR2 FQNNGV. As DNA, the CDR3 is TGTGCCAGCAGCTTAGTAAGGGGGAAGGGGCAGTTCTTC. Its protein is CASSLVRGKGQFF.

V usage is TRBV7-2 and J usage is TRBJ1-2; D unclear. The CDR3 spans 15 residues. V was clipped by 1 base and J by 4 bases, with 13 bases between them. CDR1 SGHTA and CDR2 FQGNSA come from the germline V gene. The CDR3 is CASSLEALGGYGYTF. In nucleotides, the CDR3 is TGTGCCAGCAGCTTAGAGGCCCTGGGAGGCTATGGCTACACCTTC.

The chain recombines TRBV20-1 with TRBJ1-2; D gene uncertain. CDR1 DFQATT and CDR2 SNEGSKA come from the germline V gene (reference sequence). There are 12 residues in the CDR3. The V and J ends lost 3 bases and 4 bases respectively, with 9 bases between them. The CDR3 loop is CSASLSSYGYTF. CDR3 DNA sequence: TGCAGTGCTAGTCTATCCTCCTATGGCTACACCTTC.

The chain links TRBV27 to TRBJ2-7, with D maybe TRBD1 (6 bases). The CDR3 consists of 16 residues. V was cut by 2 bases and J by 1 base, with 15 bases left in between. From germline, CDR1 is MNHEY and CDR2 SMNVEV (reference sequence). In DNA, the CDR3 is TGTGCCAGCAGTTTAGCCGCGGCGACAGGTTCCTACGAGCAGTACTTC. This sequence encodes CASSLAAATGSYEQYF.

The V and J genes are TRBV10-3 and TRBJ1-5; 8 bases line up with TRBD1. Germline-derived CDR1 and CDR2 are ENHRY and SYGVKD. This CDR3 contains 15 residues. V lost 0 bases to trimming and J lost 5 bases; unmatched junction nucleotides: 3. In DNA form, the CDR3 reads TGTGCCATCAGTGAGTCGCCAGGGGGCGATCAGCCCCAGCATTTT. It yields the protein CAISESPGGDQPQHF.

V usage is TRBV20-1 and J usage is TRBJ2-7, with 8 bases lining up with TRBD2. The germline V gene has CDR1 DFQATT and CDR2 SNEGSKA (reference sequence). With 3 bases clipped from V and 3 bases from J, the junction kept 4 bases outside the gene matches. CDR3 length equals 13 residues. CDR3 nucleotide sequence: TGCAGTGCTAGTCTAGCGGGTATCTACGAGCAGTACTTC. The encoded protein is CSASLAGIYEQYF.

The chain has TRBV13 and TRBJ2-5; D perhaps matches TRBD2 (5 bases). CDR1 is PRHDT, CDR2 FYEKMQ, per germline (reference sequence). CDR3 length: 14 residues. Trimming took off 7 bases at V and 2 bases at J, with 14 bases between the two ends. The CDR3 DNA sequence: TGTGCCAGCAAGGAGCGGCGTGGGCAAGAGACCCAGTACTTC. Encoded protein: CASKERRGQETQYF.

This rearrangement joins TRBV29-1 to TRBJ2-2; the D is unclear. Trimming shortened V by 3 bases and J by 3 bases, and 8 bases separated the two germline ends. The CDR3 runs to 13 residues. CDR1 SQVTM and CDR2 ANQGSEA come from the germline V gene. The CDR3 DNA reads TGCAGCGTTGACAGTCTTGACACCGGGGAGCTGTTTTTT. Translating gives CSVDSLDTGELFF.

With regard to this clone: The same CDR3 is also encoded by other DNA sequences in this sample. The V and J genes are TRBV12-3 or TRBV12-4 and TRBJ1-2; D may be TRBD1 (6 bases). Trimming removed 6 bases from V and 8 bases from J, with 13 bases in between. The length of the CDR3 is 12 residues. The CDR3 loop is CASSLQQGGYTF. DNA of the CDR3: TGTGCCAGCAGCCTCCAACAGGGAGGCTACACCTTC.

This clone has a handful of counts. The rearrangement links TRBV6-5 to TRBJ1-4; tentatively, D is TRBD1 (6 bases). The germline CDR1 and CDR2 sequences are MNHEY and SVGAGI. This CDR3 spans 13 amino acids. Trimming took off 8 bases at V and 0 bases at J, with 7 bases between the two ends. CDR3 region: CASGQTTNEKLFF. CDR3 in DNA: TGTGCCAGCGGACAGACAACTAATGAAAAACTGTTTTTT.

The chain is built from TRBV18 and TRBJ2-7; 7 bases line up with TRBD1. Germline trimming cut 0 bases from V and 3 bases from J; bases unmatched to any gene: 8. The CDR3 has 16 amino acids. Germline CDR1 is KGHSH and CDR2 is LQKENI. For the CDR3, the DNA is TGTGCCAGCTCACCACCCAAGACAGGGAAGGGCTACGAGCAGTACTTC. Its protein product is CASSPPKTGKGYEQYF.

The chain has TRBV30 and TRBJ1-3; 10 bases are a match to TRBD1. CDR1 is GTSNPN and CDR2 is SVGIG in the germline V gene (reference sequence). V lost 6 bases to trimming and J lost 2 bases; unmatched junction nucleotides: 10. There are 16 residues in the CDR3. The CDR3 loop reads CACNRQGAITGNTIYF. CDR3 DNA: TGTGCCTGTAACCGACAGGGGGCCATTACTGGAAACACCATATATTTT.

V gene TRBV19 combines with J gene TRBJ1-2, with TRBD1 identical over 8 bases. V gave up 6 bases and J gave up 7 bases; unmatched junction bases: 4. From germline, CDR1 is LNHDA and CDR2 SQIVND (reference sequence). The CDR3 covers 12 residues. This chain's CDR3 is CASSPDRGGYTF. DNA for the CDR3: TGTGCCAGTAGCCCCGACAGGGGTGGCTACACCTTC.

The chain is built from TRBV28 and TRBJ1-6; 7 bases line up with TRBD1. Trimming took 6 bases from V and 10 from J; bases not matched to a gene: 6. CDR3 size: 13 residues. Germline V lookup: CDR1 MDHEN, CDR2 SYDVKM. In DNA, the CDR3 is TGTGCCAGCAGAGGGACAGTGAGCTCACCCCTCCACTTT. Translated, it gives CASRGTVSSPLHF.

The chain has TRBV3-1 (or the pseudogene TRBV3-2) and TRBJ2-3; D is possibly TRBD2 (5 bases). Trimming removed 0 bases from V and 2 bases from J, with 9 bases in between. Germline V gives CDR1 LGHDT, CDR2 YNNKEL (reference sequence). The CDR3 is made up of 15 amino acids. This CDR3 is CASSQDPGLTDTQYF. The CDR3 DNA follows: TGTGCCAGCAGCCAAGATCCCGGACTCACAGATACGCAGTATTTT.

This clone occurred a few times. This rearrangement joins TRBV7-9 to TRBJ1-2, with D uncertain. This CDR3 is built from 12 residues. Trimming left V 5 bases short and J 4 bases short, with 8 bases between. CDR1 SEHNR and CDR2 FQNEAQ come from the germline V gene (reference sequence). The DNA for the CDR3 is TGTGCCAGCAGCCCCGAAGCCTATGGCTACACCTTC. Translated: CASSPEAYGYTF. Together with reference TRBV7-9 and TRBJ1-2, the CDR3 gives the full variable domain: DTGVSQNPRHKITKRGQNVTFRCDPISEHNRLYWYRQTLGQGPEFLTYFQNEAQLEKSRLLSDRFSAERPKGSFSTLEIQRTEQGDSAMYLCASSPEAYGYTFGSGTRLTVV.

This sequence joins TRBV13 and TRBJ2-2; 12 positions match TRBD1. Germline CDR1 reads PRHDT; CDR2 reads FYEKMQ (reference sequence). V lost 5 bases to trimming and J lost 7 bases; unmatched junction nucleotides: 14. The CDR3 loop spans 18 amino acids. In DNA, the CDR3 is TGTGCCAGCAGCCCAAGACAGCGGGACAGGGGGCGGTTCGGGGAGCTGTTTTTT. This encodes CASSPRQRDRGRFGELFF.

The gene calls are TRBV21-1 and TRBJ1-3; no DNA check was done on the table's D call, TRBD1. TRBV21-1 is shown as a pseudogene. This CDR3 region has 17 residues. In DNA form, the CDR3 reads TGTGCCAGCAGCAGAAGCGTCCAGTCAGGGTCTGGAAACACCATATATTTT. This translates into CASSRSVQSGSGNTIYF.

J is TRBJ1-1 and V is TRBV25-1, with D tentatively TRBD1 (6 bases). Germline loops: CDR1 MGHDK, CDR2 SYGVNS. V was trimmed by 8 bases and J by 10 bases, leaving 29 bases between them. CDR3 size: 16 residues. The CDR3 loop is CASSKGTRRDTERAFF. CDR3 DNA: TGTGCCAGCTCTAAAGGGACCCGCCGGGACACCGAAAGAGCTTTCTTT. The entire variable domain, with the rest obtained from reference TRBV25-1 and TRBJ1-1, is as follows: EADIYQTPRYLVIGTGKKITLECSQTMGHDKMYWYQQDPGMELHLIHYSYGVNSTEKGDLSSESTVSRIRTEHFPLTLESARPSHTSQYLCASSKGTRRDTERAFFGQGTRLTVV.

The V and J genes are TRBV29-1 and TRBJ1-2; maybe TRBD1 (6 bases). The CDR3 runs 15 residues. The V end lost 1 base, the J end lost 4 bases, and 16 bases lay between the germline ends. Germline assignment: CDR1 SQVTM and CDR2 ANQGSEA. CDR3 DNA sequence: TGCAGCGTTGAAGGGGCAGGGGCTCTGAGCTATGGCTACACCTTC. This translates into CSVEGAGALSYGYTF. Together with reference TRBV29-1 and TRBJ1-2, the CDR3 gives the full variable domain: SAVISQKPSRDICQRGTSLTIQCQVDSQVTMMFWYRQQPGQSLTLIATANQGSEATYESGFVIDKFPISRPNLTFSTLTVSNMSPEDSSIYLCSVEGAGALSYGYTFGSGTRLTVV.

The genes are TRBV15 and TRBJ1-1; no clear D gene. Trimming took off 2 bases at V and 3 bases at J, with 16 bases between the two ends. The CDR3 is made up of 16 amino acids. Germline V gene sequence: CDR1 LNHNV, CDR2 YYDKDF (reference sequence). The CDR3 reads CATSRSRQIGDTEAFF. CDR3 coding DNA: TGTGCCACCAGCAGATCCCGTCAGATTGGAGACACTGAAGCTTTCTTT.

The chain is built from TRBV5-4 and TRBJ2-5; TRBD1 is a possible D gene (5 bases). V shed 2 bases and J shed 5 bases, with 16 bases lying between them. Germline CDR1 reads SGHNT; CDR2 reads YYREEE (reference sequence). This CDR3 has 15 amino acids. CDR3 region: CASSFEGVKGETQYF. DNA of the CDR3: TGTGCCAGCAGCTTCGAAGGGGTTAAGGGTGAGACCCAGTACTTC.